This TCR beta chain was profiled in a study of shared clonotypes between healthy human individuals (dated by TCRdb to the early 2020s). Study-level background: The cohort included a few men and two women between 18 and 49 years of age. The study deeply sequenced blood TCR repertoires of several healthy adults to estimate repertoire size and the extent of clonotype sharing between individuals. Per donor, leukapheresis produced somewhere between about 0.9 and 9.5 billion PBMCs. To increase sequencing depth and limit assay-specific biases, TCR repertoire library preparation and sequencing were carried out by different laboratories using diverse techniques. Broad study findings and their caveats: Sampling was limited to blood, and TCR repertoires in tissue likely differ from TCR repertoires in blood. Based on pairwise subsampling, the degree of clonotype sharing among donors was expected to be affected by sequencing depth. Because the study included a small number of donors, the genetic and exposure-history diversity represented was limited.

V sheds 3 bases and J sheds 4 bases, leaving 12 bases between their ends. The germline V gene encodes CDR1 MGHDK and CDR2 SYGVNS. The CDR3 covers 14 residues, taking in both the cysteine and the phenylalanine. Of the read, only the CDR3 DNA is kept; its 42 bases are in frame from base 1. This clone has more than one count but fewer than ten. Its antigen is still unknown. Within one base of it there is no much larger clone, and no base qualities were kept. Using the deep immunoSEQ assay, multiplex PCR amplified TCR CDR3 regions from genomic DNA. For each cell subset, the extracted genomic DNA was distributed evenly across all wells of several immunoSEQ 96-well plates, and each plate served as one replicate. For unsorted PBMC, roughly 0.3 ug of genomic DNA, equivalent to about 30,000 T cell genomes, went into each replicate PCR. Ten immunoSEQ deep assay plates were used to sequence the unsorted PBMC genomic DNA. Purified libraries were quantified with a Qubit 3.0 fluorometer, sized on a Bioanalyzer 2100, and re-quantified with the KAPA Library Quantification kit. Every immunoSEQ 96-well plate was sequenced on a separate single-read 150-cycle Illumina NextSeq 550 flow cell. Under the source paper's analysis protocol: Because only junctional sequences without quality scores were contained in the immunoSEQ output, filtering matching that applied to full-length reads could not be performed. Sequences were annotated with PyIR, a Python wrapper for IgBLAST v1.9, using IMGT germline references to assign V/J genes and CDR3. Reads with weak V/J assignments (E-value above 1e-6), missing CDR3, stop codons, out-of-frame junctions, or ambiguous translated residues were removed. V3J clonotypes were defined as sequences sharing an identical inferred V gene, J gene, and CDR3 amino acid sequence. The percentage overlap between two repertoires was calculated by dividing the number of shared unique clonotypes by the size of the smaller repertoire. Three approaches were used to assess repertoire richness: RTK rarefaction, the Chao1 estimator, and Recon v2.1 estimates of unobserved clonotypes. What TCRdb holds here is the immuneACCESS table cut down to in-frame rearrangements. Part of the clones is not present; checked against another copy, under half of the missing clones reflect an unresolved V gene, and the others are unexplained. The D gene and trimming were derived from the DNA, and the V and J assignments and clone size from that table. The sample has 97,000 or so clones on record, around half of them singletons. Jointly, the top ten make up around 16% of the sample.

The donors were healthy, HIV-negative adults who had no recently reported acute infections or vaccinations. Every donor was a Caucasian adult residing in Nashville, Tennessee, USA. For unsorted samples, 75 million to 90 million PBMCs were counted, and genomic DNA was extracted using the QIAamp DNA Blood Mini kit. Blood was collected by leukapheresis, and PBMCs were isolated by Ficoll-Histopaque density gradient centrifugation and then cryopreserved in liquid nitrogen vapor phase. Sequencing input: PBMCs. The origin of this receptor is a woman aged 40 to 50 in good health. Some clones in this sample may be carry-over from other donors' samples. The V and J segments used are TRBV25-1 and TRBJ1-2, with TRBD1 perhaps the D gene, on 6 matching bases. DNA sequence: TGTGCCAGCAGTGACAGCAGGGGAGGCTATGGCTACACCTTC. It translates to CASSDSRGGYGYTF.